This entry describes one TCR beta chain. The V end lost 0 bases, the J end lost 5 bases, and 8 bases lay between the germline ends. The V gene's germline CDR1 is SGHRS and CDR2 YFSETQ. This CDR3 region has 13 residues. The data derive from a study of blood T cell repertoires in COVID-19. Measured with immunoSEQ multiplex PCR; TCRdb has only the in-frame clones, and not every one. Of 160,000 or so clones listed, around 81% are singletons. The specimen was peripheral blood. The clonotype originates from a man between 60 and 75 years old with active or convalescent COVID-19. The chain links TRBV5-1 to TRBJ2-5; D gene uncertain. The CDR3 loop reads CASSLDQFETQYF. In nucleotides, the CDR3 is TGCGCCAGCAGCTTGGACCAGTTTGAGACCCAGTACTTC.